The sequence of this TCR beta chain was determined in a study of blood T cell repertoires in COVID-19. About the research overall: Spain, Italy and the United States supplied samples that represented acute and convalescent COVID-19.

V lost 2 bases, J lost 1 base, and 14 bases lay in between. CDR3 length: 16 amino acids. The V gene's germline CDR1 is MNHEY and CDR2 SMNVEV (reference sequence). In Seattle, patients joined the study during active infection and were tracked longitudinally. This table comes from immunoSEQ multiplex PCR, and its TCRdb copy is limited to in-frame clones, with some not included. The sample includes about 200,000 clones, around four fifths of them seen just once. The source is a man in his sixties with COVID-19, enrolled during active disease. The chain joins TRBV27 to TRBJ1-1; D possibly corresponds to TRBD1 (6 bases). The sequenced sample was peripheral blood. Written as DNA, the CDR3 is TGTGCCAGCAGTTTAAACACCGGGACATCGAACACTGAAGCTTTCTTT. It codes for CASSLNTGTSNTEAFF.